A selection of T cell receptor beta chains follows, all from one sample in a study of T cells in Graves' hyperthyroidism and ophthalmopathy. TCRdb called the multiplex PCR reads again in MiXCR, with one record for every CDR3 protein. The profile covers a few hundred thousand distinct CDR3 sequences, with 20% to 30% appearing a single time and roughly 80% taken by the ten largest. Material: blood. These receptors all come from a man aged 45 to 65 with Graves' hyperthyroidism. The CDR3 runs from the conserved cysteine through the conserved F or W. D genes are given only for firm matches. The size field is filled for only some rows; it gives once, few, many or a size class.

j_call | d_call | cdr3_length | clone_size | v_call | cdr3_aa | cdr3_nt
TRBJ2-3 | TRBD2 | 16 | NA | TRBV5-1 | CASSPYRTSNSDTQYF | TGCGCCAGCAGCCCATATCGGACTAGCAATTCAGATACGCAGTATTTT
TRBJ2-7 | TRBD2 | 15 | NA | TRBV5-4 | CASSLRASGMEGQYF | TGTGCCAGCAGCTTGCGTGCTAGCGGGATGGAGGGGCAGTACTTC
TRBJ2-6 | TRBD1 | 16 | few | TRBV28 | CASTDRTGPGANVLTF | TGTGCCAGCACCGACCGGACAGGACCTGGGGCCAACGTCCTGACTTTC
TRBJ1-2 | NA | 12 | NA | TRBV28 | CASTQVGYGYTF | TGTGCCAGCACTCAAGTTGGGTATGGCTACACCTTC
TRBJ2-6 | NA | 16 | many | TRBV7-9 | CASSLGGRPGANVLTF | TGTGCCAGCAGCTTAGGAGGCAGACCCGGGGCCAACGTCCTGACTTTC
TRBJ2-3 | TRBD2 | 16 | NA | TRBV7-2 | CASSQGLAGGSDTQYF | TGTGCCAGCAGCCAGGGACTAGCGGGAGGCTCAGATACGCAGTATTTT
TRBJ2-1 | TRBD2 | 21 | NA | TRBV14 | CASSQSGQKAGGPSRYNEQFF | TGTGCCAGCAGCCAATCTGGGCAAAAGGCGGGAGGGCCTTCGCGCTACAATGAGCAGTTCTTC
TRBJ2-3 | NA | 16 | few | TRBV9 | CASSVDGTYSTDTQYF | TGTGCCAGCAGCGTAGACGGGACCTATAGCACAGATACGCAGTATTTT
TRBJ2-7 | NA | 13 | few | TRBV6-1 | CASSEDRRYEQYF | TGTGCCAGCAGTGAAGATAGGCGCTACGAGCAGTACTTC
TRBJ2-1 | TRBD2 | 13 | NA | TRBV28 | CASSYGRSNEQFF | TGTGCCAGCTCATACGGGAGGTCCAATGAGCAGTTCTTC
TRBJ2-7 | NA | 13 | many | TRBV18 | CASSPQAFNEQYF | TGTGCCAGCTCACCACAGGCCTTTAACGAGCAGTACTTC
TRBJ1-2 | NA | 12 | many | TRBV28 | CASTDPGLGYTF | TGTGCCAGCACCGACCCAGGGCTTGGCTACACCTTC
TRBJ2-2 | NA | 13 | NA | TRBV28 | CASGTTNTGELFF | TGTGCCAGCGGGACGACGAACACCGGGGAGCTGTTTTTT
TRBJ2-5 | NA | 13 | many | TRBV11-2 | CASSFPGGETQYF | TGTGCCAGCAGCTTCCCCGGAGGGGAGACCCAGTACTTC
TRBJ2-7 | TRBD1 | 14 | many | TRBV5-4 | CASSLGQGYLEQYF | TGTGCCAGCAGCCTGGGACAGGGGTACCTCGAGCAGTACTTC
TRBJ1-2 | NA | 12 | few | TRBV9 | CASSTWGDGYTF | TGTGCCAGCAGCACCTGGGGGGACGGCTACACCTTC
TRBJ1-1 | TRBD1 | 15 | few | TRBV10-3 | CAIREDRGRNTEAFF | TGTGCCATCAGAGAGGACAGGGGGAGGAACACTGAAGCTTTCTTT
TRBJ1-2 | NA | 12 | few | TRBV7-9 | CASSFEEYGYTF | TGTGCCAGCAGCTTTGAGGAATATGGCTACACCTTC
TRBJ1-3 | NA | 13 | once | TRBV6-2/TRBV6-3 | CASSYSSVNTIYF | TGTGCCAGCAGTTACTCAAGCGTCAACACCATATATTTT
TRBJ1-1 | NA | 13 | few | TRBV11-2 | CASNRGSLSEAFF | TGTGCCAGCAATCGGGGGTCTTTAAGTGAAGCTTTCTTT
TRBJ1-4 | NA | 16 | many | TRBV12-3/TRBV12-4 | CASSPKNRVKREKLFF | TGTGCCAGCAGTCCAAAGAACAGGGTTAAAAGGGAAAAACTGTTTTTT
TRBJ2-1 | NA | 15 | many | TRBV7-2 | CASSATSRSYNEQFF | TGTGCCAGCAGCGCAACTAGCAGGTCCTACAATGAGCAGTTCTTC
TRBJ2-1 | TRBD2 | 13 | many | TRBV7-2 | CASSPPLADEQFF | TGTGCCAGCAGCCCGCCCCTAGCGGATGAGCAGTTCTTC
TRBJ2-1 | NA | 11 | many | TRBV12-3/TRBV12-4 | CASRGPFEQFF | TGTGCCAGCAGGGGCCCCTTTGAGCAGTTCTTC
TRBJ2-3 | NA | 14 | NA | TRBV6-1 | CASSEGGHTDTQYF | TGTGCCAGCAGTGAAGGGGGCCACACAGATACGCAGTATTTT